One sample yielded the 25 T cell receptor beta chains listed below, sequenced in a study of T-cell reconstitution after alpha-beta-depleted transplantation in children. Molecular barcoding with unique molecular identifiers was used for the TCRbeta library. Each CDR3 protein gets one entry after TCRdb re-called the PCR reads with MiXCR. The table lists roughly 100,000 distinct CDR3 sequences, 5% to 6% of them singletons. The sequences come from PBMCs, mostly from graft donor cells, collected 60 days after TCRalphabeta/CD19-depleted stem cell transplant. Receptors were obtained from a female patient between 2 and 15 years old who had a stem cell transplant for Fanconi anemia, so the T cells may come from the graft donor.

This clonotype turned up a few times. The J gene is TRBJ1-5, the V gene TRBV28, with 12 bases that match TRBD1. V lost 3 bases to trimming and J lost 0 bases; unmatched junction nucleotides: 3. Germline V gene sequence: CDR1 MDHEN, CDR2 SYDVKM. CDR3 length equals 17 residues. The CDR3 sequence is CASSLGQGADSNQPQHF. CDR3 in DNA: TGTGCCAGCAGTTTGGGACAGGGGGCTGATAGCAATCAGCCCCAGCATTTT.

At least ten counts were recorded for this clonotype. This chain joins TRBV7-3 and TRBJ2-2, with a tentative D call TRBD1 (5 bases). Per germline, CDR1 SGHTA and CDR2 FQGTGA. The V and J ends lost 5 bases and 0 bases respectively, with 7 bases between them. This CDR3 has 14 amino acids. The DNA of the CDR3 is TGTGCCAGCAGCGGGGCAGCGAACACCGGGGAGCTGTTTTTT. Its protein is CASSGAANTGELFF.

The table lists this clonotype with many counts. V is TRBV24-1 and J is TRBJ2-3, with 7 bases identical to TRBD1. The CDR3 has 17 residues. Germline CDR1 and CDR2: KGHDR and SFDVKD. V was pared by 3 bases and J by 2 bases, with 10 bases of the junction left unmatched. CDR3: CATSDKTGRPDTDTQYF. The CDR3 nucleotides read TGTGCCACCAGTGATAAGACAGGGCGGCCAGACACAGATACGCAGTATTTT.

A single count supports this clonotype. The V and J genes are TRBV20-1 and TRBJ1-4; D is undetermined. The length of the CDR3 is 14 residues. Trimming removed 6 bases at V and 5 bases at J, with 16 bases between. Germline CDR1 is DFQATT and CDR2 is SNEGSKA (reference sequence). CDR3 DNA sequence: TGCAGTGCCACAAAAACAGCGGGGAATGAAAAACTGTTTTTT. This gives the protein CSATKTAGNEKLFF.

In this sample, this clonotype turned up many times. The chain is built from TRBV20-1 and TRBJ2-4, with 10 bases fitting TRBD1. Unmatched junction bases numbered 6, after V lost 5 bases and J lost 8 bases. CDR3 size: 13 residues. CDR1 DFQATT and CDR2 SNEGSKA come from the germline V gene (reference sequence). The CDR3 spells CSAEAGTGDIQYF. CDR3 DNA sequence: TGCAGTGCTGAGGCCGGGACAGGGGACATTCAGTACTTC.

The rearrangement joins TRBV18 to TRBJ2-1; 11 positions match TRBD2. This CDR3 has 18 residues. In germline, CDR1 is KGHSH, CDR2 LQKENI. V was pared by 5 bases and J by 4 bases, with 13 bases of the junction left unmatched. The CDR3, as DNA: TGTGCCAGCTCATCCCTTCCCGGGACTAGCGGCGGTTACAATGAGCAGTTCTTC. Amino acids: CASSSLPGTSGGYNEQFF.

This clonotype was counted many times. Its ends do not fully match the called genes, so a read error is possible. This chain uses TRBV5-1 with TRBJ2-1; 11 positions agree with TRBD2. The CDR3 has 16 residues. Germline CDR1 SGHRS, CDR2 YFSETQ. The CDR3 DNA follows: TGCGCCAGCAACTTGGGTCCGGGACTAGCGGACAATGAGCAGTTCTTC. Translating gives CASNLGPGLADNEQFF. The full variable domain, in which reference TRBV5-1 and TRBJ2-1 provide the parts outside the CDR3, is KAGVTQTPRYLIKTRGQQVTLSCSPISGHRSVSWYQQTPGQGLQFLFEYFSETQRNKGNFPGRFSGRQFSNSRSEMNVSTLELGDSALYLCASNLGPGLADNEQFFGPGTRLTVL.

This clonotype was counted between two and nine times. The chain recombines TRBV20-1 with TRBJ2-5; a possible D gene is TRBD2 (5 bases). The germline V gene has CDR1 DFQATT and CDR2 SNEGSKA (reference sequence). V lost 2 bases, J lost 2 bases, and 15 bases lay in between. This CDR3 has 15 residues. The CDR3 DNA sequence: TGCAGTGCTAGATGGACTCGACCGATGCAAGAGACCCAGTACTTC. It specifies CSARWTRPMQETQYF.

At least ten counts were recorded for this clonotype. The chain is built from TRBV4-2 and TRBJ2-3, with D possibly TRBD2 on 6 matching bases. With 0 bases removed from V and 2 bases from J, the gap between germline ends came to 9 bases. Germline values: CDR1 LGHNA, CDR2 YNFKEQ. This CDR3 is 15 amino acids long. DNA for the CDR3: TGTGCCAGCAGCCAAGAGGCGGGGCACACAGATACGCAGTATTTT. Translated, it gives CASSQEAGHTDTQYF.

The rearrangement joins TRBV19 to TRBJ2-1; D may match TRBD1 or TRBD2 (6 bases each). Per germline, CDR1 LNHDA and CDR2 SQIVND (reference sequence). With 7 bases removed from V and 6 bases from J, the gap between germline ends came to 25 bases. The CDR3 is made up of 17 amino acids. The CDR3 DNA follows: TGTGCCAGTAAAACCTTGGAGGGCCAGGGGTTGACCAATGAGCAGTTCTTC. It encodes CASKTLEGQGLTNEQFF.

This clonotype was recorded at least ten times. V is TRBV28 and J is TRBJ2-1; D gene ambiguous. The CDR3 is 15 residues long. Deletions cut 6 bases from V and 2 bases from J, with 14 bases between. CDR1 and CDR2 (germline): MDHEN, SYDVKM. This chain's CDR3 is CASRLYSETYNEQFF. CDR3 sequence (DNA): TGTGCCAGCAGACTGTACTCTGAAACCTACAATGAGCAGTTCTTC.

This clonotype was seen a handful of times. The chain is built from TRBV12-3 or TRBV12-4 and TRBJ1-3; 9 bases map to TRBD1. The trim removed 5 bases at V and 0 bases at J, leaving 2 bases unmatched. CDR3 length: 15 amino acids. In DNA, the CDR3 is TGTGCCAGCAGTACGGGACAGGGCTCTGGAAACACCATATATTTT. Amino acid sequence: CASSTGQGSGNTIYF.

This clonotype appeared many times. This sequence joins TRBV5-1 and TRBJ2-2; TRBD1 is a possible D gene (5 bases). Germline V lookup: CDR1 SGHRS, CDR2 YFSETQ. CDR3 size: 16 residues. Between the trimmed V and J ends, which lost 1 base and 7 bases, there was a span of 17 bases. The CDR3 region is CASSLRGPGDGGELFF. Here the CDR3 DNA reads TGCGCCAGCAGCTTGAGGGGTCCGGGTGACGGCGGGGAGCTGTTTTTT.

This clonotype was seen many times. The chain links TRBV4-1 to TRBJ2-7; the match to TRBD2 covers 7 bases. CDR1 MGHRA and CDR2 YSYEKL come from the germline V gene. The junction had 4 bases not matched to a gene; V was cut back by 0 bases and J by 2 bases. This CDR3 contains 15 residues. In nucleotides, the CDR3 is TGCGCCAGCAGCCAAGATTGGCGGGGGACCTACGAGCAGTACTTC. Its protein is CASSQDWRGTYEQYF.

The genes are TRBV5-1 and TRBJ2-5, with D tentatively TRBD2 (6 bases). The CDR3 has 15 residues. With 1 base removed from V and 5 bases from J, the gap between germline ends came to 15 bases. CDR1 is SGHRS, CDR2 YFSETQ, per germline. CDR3 residues: CASSLLAAEGETQYF. As DNA, the CDR3 is TGCGCCAGCAGCTTGTTGGCAGCGGAGGGGGAGACCCAGTACTTC.

This clonotype occurred many times. The chain links TRBV12-3 or TRBV12-4 to TRBJ2-1; 13 bases align to TRBD2. J gave up 4 bases and V 6 bases, and 9 bases lay outside the gene matches. The CDR3 extends over 17 amino acids. The CDR3 protein is CASSNRLAGGQYNEQFF. The CDR3 nucleotides read TGTGCCAGCAGCAATAGACTAGCGGGAGGTCAGTACAATGAGCAGTTCTTC.

This clonotype was found many times. The chain links TRBV29-1 to TRBJ2-5; 8 nucleotides agree with TRBD1. V dropped 6 bases and J dropped 2; count of bases not matched to a gene: 11. This CDR3 has 15 residues. Germline-derived CDR1 and CDR2 are SQVTM and ANQGSEA. The CDR3 DNA follows: TGCAGCGTCCTCCGGGACAGGACTGATCAAGAGACCCAGTACTTC. As protein: CSVLRDRTDQETQYF.

This clonotype was seen repeatedly, ten times or more. The J gene is TRBJ2-2, the V gene TRBV20-1; 10 positions match TRBD2. J was trimmed by 6 bases and V by 5 bases; bases with no gene match: 6. This CDR3 spans 14 amino acids. Germline lookup yields CDR1 DFQATT and CDR2 SNEGSKA (reference sequence). CDR3 DNA sequence: TGCAGTGCTGAAAGCGGGGGGGCCTCCGGGGAGCTGTTTTTT. Protein sequence: CSAESGGASGELFF.

This clonotype has ten or more counts. The J gene is TRBJ2-7, the V gene TRBV25-1; the D gene is possibly TRBD1 (5 bases). The CDR3 runs 14 residues. Germline V gives CDR1 MGHDK, CDR2 SYGVNS. V lost 0 bases and J 2 bases, leaving 8 bases between the germline ends. Here the CDR3 reads CASSEYRAPYEQYF. In nucleotides, the CDR3 is TGTGCCAGCAGTGAATACAGGGCCCCCTACGAGCAGTACTTC.

The chain links TRBV20-1 to TRBJ2-2, with 11 bases lining up with TRBD1. Looked up from germline, CDR1 is DFQATT and CDR2 is SNEGSKA (reference sequence). Germline trimming cut 3 bases from V and 7 bases from J; bases unmatched to any gene: 10. The CDR3 extends over 16 amino acids. CDR3 in amino acids: CSARSSGTGGIGELFF. The CDR3 nucleotides are TGCAGTGCTAGGTCGTCCGGGACAGGGGGGATCGGGGAGCTGTTTTTT.

This clonotype has a count of ten or more. The V and J genes are TRBV28 and TRBJ2-1; TRBD2 is a possible D gene (6 bases). Germline V gene lookup returns CDR1 MDHEN and CDR2 SYDVKM. CDR3 length: 15 residues. V lost 3 bases, J lost 1 base, and 10 bases lay in between. As DNA, the CDR3 is TGTGCCAGCAGTTTGGAGGGCGATTCCTACAATGAGCAGTTCTTC. As protein: CASSLEGDSYNEQFF.

The V gene is TRBV19, the J gene TRBJ2-5; 12 nucleotides agree with TRBD1. V trimming: 3 bases; J trimming: 7 bases; junction bases outside the gene matches: 6. The length of the CDR3 is 15 residues. The V gene's germline CDR1 is LNHDA and CDR2 SQIVND (reference sequence). The CDR3 DNA follows: TGTGCCAGTAGTATCCGGGACAGGGGGCCGGGGACCCAGTACTTC. Translating gives CASSIRDRGPGTQYF.

The genes are TRBV2 and TRBJ2-1; 13 nucleotides align to TRBD2. This CDR3 region has 18 residues. Trimming took 5 bases from V and 4 from J; bases not matched to a gene: 11. Looked up from germline, CDR1 is SNHLY and CDR2 is FYNNEI. Written as DNA, the CDR3 is TGTGCCAGCAGTAAGCGACTAGCGGGGGGTTTCTCATACAATGAGCAGTTCTTC. It encodes CASSKRLAGGFSYNEQFF.

Many counts were recorded for this clonotype. The chain combines TRBV15 with TRBJ1-3; D ambiguous. The length of the CDR3 is 14 residues. Germline CDR1 LNHNV, CDR2 YYDKDF (reference sequence). The V gene lost 6 bases and the J gene lost 0 bases, with 9 bases spanning the gap. CDR3 in DNA: TGTGCCACCAGTCTGCCCAGCTCTGGAAACACCATATATTTT. It encodes CATSLPSSGNTIYF.

This clonotype was counted many times. This chain connects TRBV20-1 to TRBJ2-2, with D maybe TRBD1 (6 bases). This CDR3 region has 15 residues. V was trimmed by 0 bases and J by 6 bases, leaving 14 bases between them. Germline V gene data show CDR1 as DFQATT and CDR2 as SNEGSKA (reference sequence). The CDR3 region is CSARDSSQGSGELFF. Written as DNA, the CDR3 is TGCAGTGCTAGAGATTCGTCCCAGGGGTCCGGGGAGCTGTTTTTT.